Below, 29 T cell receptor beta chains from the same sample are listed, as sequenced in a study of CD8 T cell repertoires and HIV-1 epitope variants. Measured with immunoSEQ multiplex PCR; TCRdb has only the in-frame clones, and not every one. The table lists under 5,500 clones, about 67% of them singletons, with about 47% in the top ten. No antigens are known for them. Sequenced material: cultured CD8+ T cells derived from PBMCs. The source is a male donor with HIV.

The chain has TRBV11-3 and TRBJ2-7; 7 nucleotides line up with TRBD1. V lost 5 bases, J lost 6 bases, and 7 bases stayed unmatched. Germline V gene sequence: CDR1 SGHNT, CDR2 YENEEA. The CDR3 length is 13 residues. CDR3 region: CASSPGGSFEQYF. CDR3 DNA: TGTGCCAGCAGCCCAGGGGGTTCGTTCGAGCAGTACTTC.

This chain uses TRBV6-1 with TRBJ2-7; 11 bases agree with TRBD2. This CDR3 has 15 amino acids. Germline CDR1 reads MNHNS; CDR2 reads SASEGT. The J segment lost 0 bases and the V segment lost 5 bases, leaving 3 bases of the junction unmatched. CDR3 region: CASSSLAGGSYEQYF. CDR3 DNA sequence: TGTGCCAGCAGTTCCCTAGCGGGGGGCTCCTACGAGCAGTACTTC.

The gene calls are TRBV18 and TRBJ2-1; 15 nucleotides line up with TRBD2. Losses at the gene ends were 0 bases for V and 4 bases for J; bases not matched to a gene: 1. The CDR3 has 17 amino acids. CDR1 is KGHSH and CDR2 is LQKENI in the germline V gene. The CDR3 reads CASSPPGTSGGYNEQFF. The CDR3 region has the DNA TGTGCCAGCTCACCACCTGGGACTAGCGGGGGGTACAATGAGCAGTTCTTC.

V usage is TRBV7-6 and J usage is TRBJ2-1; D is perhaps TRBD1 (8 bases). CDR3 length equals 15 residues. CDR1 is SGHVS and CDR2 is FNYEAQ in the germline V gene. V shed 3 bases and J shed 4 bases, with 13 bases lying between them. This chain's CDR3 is CASSLTQGGYNEQFF. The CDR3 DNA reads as TGTGCCAGCAGCTTGACACAGGGGGGGTACAATGAGCAGTTCTTC.

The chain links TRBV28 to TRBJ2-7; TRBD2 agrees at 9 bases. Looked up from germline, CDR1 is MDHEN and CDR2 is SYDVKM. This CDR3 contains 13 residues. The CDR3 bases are TGTGCAACGGAGCGGGGGGACTCCTACGAGCAGTACTTC. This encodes CATERGDSYEQYF.

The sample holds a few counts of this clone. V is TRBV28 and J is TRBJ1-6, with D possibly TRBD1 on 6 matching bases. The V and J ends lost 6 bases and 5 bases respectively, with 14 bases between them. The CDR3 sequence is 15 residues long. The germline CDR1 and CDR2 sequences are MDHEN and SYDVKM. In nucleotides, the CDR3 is TGTGCCAGCAGCTTACGGGGGGCGGATAATTCACCCCTCCACTTT. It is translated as CASSLRGADNSPLHF.

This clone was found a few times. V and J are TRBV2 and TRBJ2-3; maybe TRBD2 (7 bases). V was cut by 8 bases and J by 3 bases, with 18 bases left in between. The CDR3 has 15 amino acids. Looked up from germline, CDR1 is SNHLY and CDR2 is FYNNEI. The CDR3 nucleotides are TGTGCCAGCCGAATGGGAGGGGGTTGGACAGATACGCAGTATTTT. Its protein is CASRMGGGWTDTQYF.

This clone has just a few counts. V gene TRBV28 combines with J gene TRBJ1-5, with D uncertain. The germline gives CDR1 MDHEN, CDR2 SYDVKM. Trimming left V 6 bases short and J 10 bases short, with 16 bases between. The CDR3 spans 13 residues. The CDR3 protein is CASSPTRQGPQHF. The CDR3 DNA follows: TGTGCCAGCAGCCCGACACGGCAAGGACCCCAGCATTTT.

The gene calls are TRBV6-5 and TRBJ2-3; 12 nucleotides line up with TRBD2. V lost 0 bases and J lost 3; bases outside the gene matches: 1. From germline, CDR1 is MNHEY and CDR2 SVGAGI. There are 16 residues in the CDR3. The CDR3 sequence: CASSYSTSGSTDTQYF. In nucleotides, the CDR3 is TGTGCCAGCAGTTACTCGACTAGCGGGAGTACAGATACGCAGTATTTT.

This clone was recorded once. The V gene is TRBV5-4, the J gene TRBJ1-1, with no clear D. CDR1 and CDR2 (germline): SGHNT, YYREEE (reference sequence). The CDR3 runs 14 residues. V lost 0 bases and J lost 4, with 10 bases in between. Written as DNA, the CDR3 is TGTGCCAGCAGCTTGGTGGAGGAGGGCACTGAAGCTTTCTTT. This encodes CASSLVEEGTEAFF.

In DNA form, the CDR3 reads TGTGCCAGCAGCCAAGATCTACCGGGGGTGAATGTCGCTGAAGCTTTCTTT. Protein: CASSQDLPGVNVAEAFF. This chain uses TRBV14 with TRBJ1-1; D is possibly TRBD1 (5 bases). Trimming left V 0 bases short and J 6 bases short, with 20 bases between. From germline, CDR1 is SGHDN and CDR2 FVKESK. The CDR3 has 17 amino acids. The full variable domain, in which reference TRBV14 and TRBJ1-1 provide the parts outside the CDR3, is EAGVTQFPSHSVIEKGQTVTLRCDPISGHDNLYWYRRVMGKEIKFLLHFVKESKQDESGMPNNRFLAERTGGTYSTLKVQPAELEDSGVYFCASSQDLPGVNVAEAFFGQGTRLTVV.

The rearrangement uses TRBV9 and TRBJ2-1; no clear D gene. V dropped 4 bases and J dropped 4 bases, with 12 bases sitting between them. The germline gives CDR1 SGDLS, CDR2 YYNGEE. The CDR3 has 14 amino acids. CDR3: CASSPFDSYNEQFF. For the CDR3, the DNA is TGTGCCAGCAGCCCTTTCGACTCTTACAATGAGCAGTTCTTC.

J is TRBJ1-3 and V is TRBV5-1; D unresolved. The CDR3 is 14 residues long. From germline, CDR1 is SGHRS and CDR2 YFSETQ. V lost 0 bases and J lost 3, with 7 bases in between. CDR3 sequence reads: CASSLEGVGNTIYF. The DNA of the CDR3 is TGCGCCAGCAGCTTGGAGGGCGTTGGAAACACCATATATTTT. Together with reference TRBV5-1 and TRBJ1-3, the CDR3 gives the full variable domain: KAGVTQTPRYLIKTRGQQVTLSCSPISGHRSVSWYQQTPGQGLQFLFEYFSETQRNKGNFPGRFSGRQFSNSRSEMNVSTLELGDSALYLCASSLEGVGNTIYFGEGSWLTVV.

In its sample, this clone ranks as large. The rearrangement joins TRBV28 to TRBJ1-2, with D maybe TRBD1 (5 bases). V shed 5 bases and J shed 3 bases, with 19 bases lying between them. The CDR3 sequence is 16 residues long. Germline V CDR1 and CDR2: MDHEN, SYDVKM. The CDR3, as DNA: TGTGCCAGCAGTATACGCCCGACAGATTTCGACTATGGCTACACCTTC. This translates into CASSIRPTDFDYGYTF.

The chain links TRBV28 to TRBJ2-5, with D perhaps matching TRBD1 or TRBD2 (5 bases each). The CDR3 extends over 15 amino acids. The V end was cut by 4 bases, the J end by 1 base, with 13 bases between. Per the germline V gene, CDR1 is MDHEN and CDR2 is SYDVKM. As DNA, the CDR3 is TGTGCCAGCAGTTCGAGGGGCTCATCCCAAGAGACCCAGTACTTC. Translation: CASSSRGSSQETQYF. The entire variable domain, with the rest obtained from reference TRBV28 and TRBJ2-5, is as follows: DVKVTQSSRYLVKRTGEKVFLECVQDMDHENMFWYRQDPGLGLRLIYFSYDVKMKEKGDIPEGYSVSREKKERFSLILESASTNQTSMYLCASSSRGSSQETQYFGPGTRLLVL.

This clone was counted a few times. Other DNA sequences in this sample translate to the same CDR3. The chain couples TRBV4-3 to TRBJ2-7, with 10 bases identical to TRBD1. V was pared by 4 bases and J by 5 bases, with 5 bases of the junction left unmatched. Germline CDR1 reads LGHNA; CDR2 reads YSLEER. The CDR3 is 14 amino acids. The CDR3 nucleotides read TGCGCCAGCAGCCCAAAAGGACAGGGGGACGAGCAGTACTTC. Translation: CASSPKGQGDEQYF.

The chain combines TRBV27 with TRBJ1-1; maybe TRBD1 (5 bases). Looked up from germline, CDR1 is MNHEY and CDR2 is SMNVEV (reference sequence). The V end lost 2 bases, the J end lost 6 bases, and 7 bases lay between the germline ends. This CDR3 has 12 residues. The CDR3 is CASSLGGAEAFF. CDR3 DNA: TGTGCCAGCAGTTTAGGGGGGGCTGAAGCTTTCTTT.

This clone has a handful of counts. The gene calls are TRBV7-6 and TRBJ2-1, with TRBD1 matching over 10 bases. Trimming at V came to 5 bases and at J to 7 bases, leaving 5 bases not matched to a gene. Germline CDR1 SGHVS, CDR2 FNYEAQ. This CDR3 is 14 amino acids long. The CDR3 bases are TGTGCCAGCAGCGAAGGACAGGGGGTAAATGAGCAGTTCTTC. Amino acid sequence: CASSEGQGVNEQFF.

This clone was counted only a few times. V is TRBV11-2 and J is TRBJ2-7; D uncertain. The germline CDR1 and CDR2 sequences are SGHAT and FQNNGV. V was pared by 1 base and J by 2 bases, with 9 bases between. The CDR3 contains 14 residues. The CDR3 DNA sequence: TGTGCCAGCAGCTTAGGGGTAGGGACCTACGAGCAGTACTTC. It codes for CASSLGVGTYEQYF.

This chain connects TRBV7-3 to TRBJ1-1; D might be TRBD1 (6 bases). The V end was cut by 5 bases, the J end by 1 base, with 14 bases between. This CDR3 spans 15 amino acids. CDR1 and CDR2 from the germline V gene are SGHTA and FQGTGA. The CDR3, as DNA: TGTGCCAGCAGCCTTATGGACAGTCCGAACACTGAAGCTTTCTTT. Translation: CASSLMDSPNTEAFF. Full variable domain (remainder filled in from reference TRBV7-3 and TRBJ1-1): GAGVSQTPSNKVTEKGKYVELRCDPISGHTALYWYRQSLGQGPEFLIYFQGTGAADDSGLPNDRFFAVRPEGSVSTLKIQRTERGDSAVYLCASSLMDSPNTEAFFGQGTRLTVV.

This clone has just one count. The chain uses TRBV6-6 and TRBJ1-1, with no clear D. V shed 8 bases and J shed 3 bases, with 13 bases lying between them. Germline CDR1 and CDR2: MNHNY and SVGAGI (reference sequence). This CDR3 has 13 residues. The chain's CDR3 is CASRPTIDTEAFF. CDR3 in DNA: TGTGCCAGCCGTCCAACTATCGACACTGAAGCTTTCTTT.

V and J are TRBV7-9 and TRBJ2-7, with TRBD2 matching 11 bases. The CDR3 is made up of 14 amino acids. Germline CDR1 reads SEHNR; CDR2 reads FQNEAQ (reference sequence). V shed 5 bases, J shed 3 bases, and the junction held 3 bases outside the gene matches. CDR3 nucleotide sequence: TGTGCCAGCAGCCCGACTAGCGGGATCTACGAGCAGTACTTC. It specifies CASSPTSGIYEQYF.

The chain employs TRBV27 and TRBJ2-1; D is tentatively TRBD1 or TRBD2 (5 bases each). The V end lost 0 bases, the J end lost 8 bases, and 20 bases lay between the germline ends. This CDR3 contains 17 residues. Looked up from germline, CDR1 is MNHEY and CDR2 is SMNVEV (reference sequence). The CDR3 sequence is CASSLSSVWGSKDEQFF. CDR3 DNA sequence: TGTGCCAGCAGTTTATCGAGTGTGTGGGGGAGTAAGGATGAGCAGTTCTTC.

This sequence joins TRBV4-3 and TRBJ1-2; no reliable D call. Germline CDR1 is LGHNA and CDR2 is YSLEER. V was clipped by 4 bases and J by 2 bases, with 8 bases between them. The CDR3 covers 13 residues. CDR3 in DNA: TGCGCCAGCAGCCGCGAAGGGAACTATGGCTACACCTTC. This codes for CASSREGNYGYTF.

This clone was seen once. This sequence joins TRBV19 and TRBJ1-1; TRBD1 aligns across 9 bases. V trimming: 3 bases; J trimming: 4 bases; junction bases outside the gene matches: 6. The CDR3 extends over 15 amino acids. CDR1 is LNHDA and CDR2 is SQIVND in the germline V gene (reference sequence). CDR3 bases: TGTGCCAGTAGTATTCGGACAGGGGTAGGCACTGAAGCTTTCTTT. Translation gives CASSIRTGVGTEAFF.

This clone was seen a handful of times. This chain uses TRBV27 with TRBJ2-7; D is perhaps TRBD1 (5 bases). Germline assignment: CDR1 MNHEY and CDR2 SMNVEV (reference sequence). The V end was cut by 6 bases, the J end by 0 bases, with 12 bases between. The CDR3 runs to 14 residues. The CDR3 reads CASRSTGDSYEQYF. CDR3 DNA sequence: TGTGCCAGCAGATCTACAGGAGACTCCTACGAGCAGTACTTC.

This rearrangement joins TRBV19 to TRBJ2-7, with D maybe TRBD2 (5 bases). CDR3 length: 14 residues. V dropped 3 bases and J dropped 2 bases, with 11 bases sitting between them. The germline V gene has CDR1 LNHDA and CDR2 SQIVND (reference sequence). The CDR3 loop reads CASSIGTGTYEQYF. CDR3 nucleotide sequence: TGTGCCAGTAGTATCGGCACGGGAACCTACGAGCAGTACTTC.

CDR3 sequence reads: CASRPTGLYTGELFF. The CDR3 nucleotides read TGTGCCAGCAGGCCAACAGGGTTGTACACCGGGGAGCTGTTTTTT. The chain has TRBV25-1 and TRBJ2-2; weak D call: TRBD1 (6 bases). This CDR3 is 15 amino acids long. Germline assignment: CDR1 MGHDK and CDR2 SYGVNS. Trimming removed 6 bases at V and 3 bases at J, with 14 bases between.

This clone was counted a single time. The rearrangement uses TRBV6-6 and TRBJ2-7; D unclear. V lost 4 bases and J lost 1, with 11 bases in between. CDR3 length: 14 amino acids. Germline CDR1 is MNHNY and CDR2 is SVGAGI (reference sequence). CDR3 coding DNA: TGTGCCAGCAGTTCCTGGACGGAATCCTACGAGCAGTACTTC. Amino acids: CASSSWTESYEQYF.